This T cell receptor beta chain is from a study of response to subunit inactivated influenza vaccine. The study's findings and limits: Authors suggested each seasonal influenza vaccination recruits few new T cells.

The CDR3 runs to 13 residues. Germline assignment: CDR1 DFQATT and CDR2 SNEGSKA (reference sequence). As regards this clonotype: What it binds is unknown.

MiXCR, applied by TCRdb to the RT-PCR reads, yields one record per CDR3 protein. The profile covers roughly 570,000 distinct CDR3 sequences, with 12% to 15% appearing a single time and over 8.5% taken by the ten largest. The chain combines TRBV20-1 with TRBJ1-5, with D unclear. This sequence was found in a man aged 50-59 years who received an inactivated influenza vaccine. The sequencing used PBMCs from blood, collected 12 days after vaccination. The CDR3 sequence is CSARDPWNQPQHF. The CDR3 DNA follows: TGCAGCGCCCGGGATCCCTGGAATCAGCCCCAGCATTTT.